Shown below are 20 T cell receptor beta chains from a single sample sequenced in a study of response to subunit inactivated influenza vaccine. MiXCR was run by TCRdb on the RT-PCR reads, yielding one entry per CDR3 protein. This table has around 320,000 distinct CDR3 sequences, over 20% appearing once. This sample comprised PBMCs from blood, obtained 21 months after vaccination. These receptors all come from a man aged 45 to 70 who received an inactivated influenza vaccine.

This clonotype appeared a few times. CDR3 in amino acids: CASSLAPLLGAATEAFF. The CDR3 bases are TGTGCCAGCAGTTTAGCACCTCTCCTGGGCGCGGCGACTGAAGCTTTCTTT. The genes are TRBV28 and TRBJ1-1; unclear D gene. The germline V gene encodes CDR1 MDHEN and CDR2 SYDVKM. The CDR3 consists of 17 residues. With 2 bases removed from V and 5 bases from J, the gap between germline ends came to 21 bases.

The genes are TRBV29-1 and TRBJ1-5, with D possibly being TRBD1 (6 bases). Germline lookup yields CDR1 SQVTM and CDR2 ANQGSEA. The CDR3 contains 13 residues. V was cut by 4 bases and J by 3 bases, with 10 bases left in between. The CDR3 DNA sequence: TGCAGCGTTGGGGGGGGGCCCAATCAGCCCCAGCATTTT. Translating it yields CSVGGGPNQPQHF.

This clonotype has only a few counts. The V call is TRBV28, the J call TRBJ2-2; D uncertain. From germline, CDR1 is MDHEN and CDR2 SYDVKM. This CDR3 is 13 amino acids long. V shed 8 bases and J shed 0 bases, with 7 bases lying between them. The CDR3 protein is CASRQTNTGELFF. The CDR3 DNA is TGTGCCAGCCGCCAAACGAACACCGGGGAGCTGTTTTTT.

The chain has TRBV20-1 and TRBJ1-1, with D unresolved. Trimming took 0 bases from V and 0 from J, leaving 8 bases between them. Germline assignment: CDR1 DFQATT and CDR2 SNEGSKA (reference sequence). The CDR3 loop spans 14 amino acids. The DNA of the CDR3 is TGCAGTGCTAGAGACAGTACGTTGAACACTGAAGCTTTCTTT. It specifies CSARDSTLNTEAFF.

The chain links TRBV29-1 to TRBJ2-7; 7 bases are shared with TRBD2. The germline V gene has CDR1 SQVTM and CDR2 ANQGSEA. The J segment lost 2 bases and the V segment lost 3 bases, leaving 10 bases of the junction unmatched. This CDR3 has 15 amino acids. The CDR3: CSVDSDTGTTYEQYF. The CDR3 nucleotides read TGCAGCGTTGACTCAGATACCGGGACTACCTACGAGCAGTACTTC.

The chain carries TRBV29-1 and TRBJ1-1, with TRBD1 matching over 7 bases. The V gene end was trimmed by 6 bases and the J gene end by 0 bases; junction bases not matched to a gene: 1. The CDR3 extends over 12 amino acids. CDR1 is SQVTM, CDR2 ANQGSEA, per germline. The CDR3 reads CSVGTVNTEAFF. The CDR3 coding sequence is TGCAGCGTGGGGACAGTGAACACTGAAGCTTTCTTT.

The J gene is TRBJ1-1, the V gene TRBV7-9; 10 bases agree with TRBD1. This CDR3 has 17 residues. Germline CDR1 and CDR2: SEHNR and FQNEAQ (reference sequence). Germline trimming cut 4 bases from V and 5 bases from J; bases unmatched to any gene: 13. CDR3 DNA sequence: TGTGCCAGCAGCTACCCCCGAGGGACAGGGGAGGGGACTGAAGCTTTCTTT. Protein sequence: CASSYPRGTGEGTEAFF. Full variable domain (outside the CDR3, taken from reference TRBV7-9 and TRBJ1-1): DTGVSQNPRHKITKRGQNVTFRCDPISEHNRLYWYRQTLGQGPEFLTYFQNEAQLEKSRLLSDRFSAERPKGSFSTLEIQRTEQGDSAMYLCASSYPRGTGEGTEAFFGQGTRLTVV.

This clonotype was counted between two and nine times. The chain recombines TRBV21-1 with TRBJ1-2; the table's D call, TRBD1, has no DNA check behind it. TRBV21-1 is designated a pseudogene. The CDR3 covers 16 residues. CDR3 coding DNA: TGTGCCAGCAGCAAAGAAGTGACAGGGAATAACTATGGCTACACCTTC. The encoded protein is CASSKEVTGNNYGYTF.

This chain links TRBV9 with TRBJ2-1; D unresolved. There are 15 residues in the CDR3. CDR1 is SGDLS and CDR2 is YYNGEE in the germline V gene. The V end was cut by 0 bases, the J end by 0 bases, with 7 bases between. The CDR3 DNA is TGTGCCAGCAGCGTAGTACCGAGCTCCTACAATGAGCAGTTCTTC. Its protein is CASSVVPSSYNEQFF.

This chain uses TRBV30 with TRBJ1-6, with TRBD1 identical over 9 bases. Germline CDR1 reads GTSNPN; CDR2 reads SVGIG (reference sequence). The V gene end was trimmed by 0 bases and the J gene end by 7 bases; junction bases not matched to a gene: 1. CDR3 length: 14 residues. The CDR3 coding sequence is TGTGCCTGGAGTGTAGGGACAGGGAATTCACCCCTCCACTTT. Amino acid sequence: CAWSVGTGNSPLHF.

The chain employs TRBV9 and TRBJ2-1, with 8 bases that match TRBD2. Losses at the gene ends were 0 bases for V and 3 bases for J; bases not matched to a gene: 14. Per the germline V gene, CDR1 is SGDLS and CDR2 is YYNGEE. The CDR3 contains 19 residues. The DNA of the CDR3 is TGTGCCAGCAGCGTAGCTCGGCGGGCGGGAGGCTCTCACTACAATGAGCAGTTCTTC. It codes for CASSVARRAGGSHYNEQFF. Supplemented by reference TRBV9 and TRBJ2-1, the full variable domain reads DSGVTQTPKHLITATGQRVTLRCSPRSGDLSVYWYQQSLDQGLQFLIQYYNGEERAKGNILERFSAQQFPDLHSELNLSSLELGDSALYFCASSVARRAGGSHYNEQFFGPGTRLTVL.

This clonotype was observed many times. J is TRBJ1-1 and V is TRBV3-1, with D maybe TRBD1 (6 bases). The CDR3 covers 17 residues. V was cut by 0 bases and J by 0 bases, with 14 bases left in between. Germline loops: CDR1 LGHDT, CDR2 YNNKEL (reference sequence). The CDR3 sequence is CASSQDSIGQLNTEAFF. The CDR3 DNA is TGTGCCAGCAGCCAAGATTCCATCGGACAGCTGAACACTGAAGCTTTCTTT.

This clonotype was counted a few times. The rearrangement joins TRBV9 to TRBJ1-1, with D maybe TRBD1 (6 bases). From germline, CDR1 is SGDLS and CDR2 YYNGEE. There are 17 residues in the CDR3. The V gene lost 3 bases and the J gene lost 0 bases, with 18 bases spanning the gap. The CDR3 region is CASSAGGSLRLNTEAFF. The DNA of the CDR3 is TGTGCCAGCAGCGCGGGGGGCTCTCTACGATTGAACACTGAAGCTTTCTTT.

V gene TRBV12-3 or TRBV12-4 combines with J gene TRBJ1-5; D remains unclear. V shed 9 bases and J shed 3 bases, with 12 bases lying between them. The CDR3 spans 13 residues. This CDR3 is CASTPGFNQPQHF. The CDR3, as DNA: TGTGCCAGTACCCCGGGGTTCAATCAGCCCCAGCATTTT.

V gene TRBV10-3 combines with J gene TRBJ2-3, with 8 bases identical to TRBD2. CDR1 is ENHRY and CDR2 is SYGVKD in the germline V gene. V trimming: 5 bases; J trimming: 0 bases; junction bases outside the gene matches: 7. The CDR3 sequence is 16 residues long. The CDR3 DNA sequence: TGTGCCATCAGTTCTCCTTTAGCGGGAAGCACAGATACGCAGTATTTT. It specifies CAISSPLAGSTDTQYF.

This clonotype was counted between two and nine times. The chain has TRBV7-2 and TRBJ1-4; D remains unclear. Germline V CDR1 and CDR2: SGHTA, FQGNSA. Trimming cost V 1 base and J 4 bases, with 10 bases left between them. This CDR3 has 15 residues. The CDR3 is CASSLDPGDNEKLFF. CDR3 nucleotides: TGTGCCAGCAGCTTAGACCCCGGTGATAATGAAAAACTGTTTTTT.

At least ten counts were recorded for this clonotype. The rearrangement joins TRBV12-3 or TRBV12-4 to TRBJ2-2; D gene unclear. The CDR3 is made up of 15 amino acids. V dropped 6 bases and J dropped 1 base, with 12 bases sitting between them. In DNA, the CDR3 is TGTGCCAGCAGCACCCGGAAGGGGAACACCGGGGAGCTGTTTTTT. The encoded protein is CASSTRKGNTGELFF.

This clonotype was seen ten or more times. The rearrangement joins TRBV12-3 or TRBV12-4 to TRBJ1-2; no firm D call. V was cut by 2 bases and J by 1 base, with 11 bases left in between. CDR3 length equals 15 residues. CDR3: CASSLSQVNNYGYTF. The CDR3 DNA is TGTGCCAGCAGTTTAAGCCAGGTTAATAACTATGGCTACACCTTC.

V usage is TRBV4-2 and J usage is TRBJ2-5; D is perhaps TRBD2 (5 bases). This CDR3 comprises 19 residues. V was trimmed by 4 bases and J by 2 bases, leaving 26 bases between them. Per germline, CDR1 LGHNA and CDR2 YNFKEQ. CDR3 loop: CASSRSAEDFPTKQETQYF. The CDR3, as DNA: TGTGCCAGCAGCCGTAGTGCCGAGGACTTCCCGACGAAACAAGAGACCCAGTACTTC.

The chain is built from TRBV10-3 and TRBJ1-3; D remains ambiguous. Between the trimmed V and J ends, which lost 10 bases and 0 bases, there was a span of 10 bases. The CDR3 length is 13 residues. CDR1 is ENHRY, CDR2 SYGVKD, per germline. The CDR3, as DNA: TGTGCCAGTTCGAGAGGCTCTGGAAACACCATATATTTT. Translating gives CASSRGSGNTIYF.